This is a list of T cell receptor beta chains from one sample in a study of response to subunit inactivated influenza vaccine. TCRdb reprocessed the RT-PCR reads via MiXCR and lists one record per CDR3 protein. The table includes 550,000 to 650,000 distinct CDR3 sequences, about 12% detected once. The sample was PBMCs from blood, taken on the day of vaccination. These receptors all stem from a man aged 50 to 59 who received an inactivated influenza vaccine. CDR3s include the opening cysteine and the closing phenylalanine or tryptophan. The D gene is left open where the match is weak. Expanded clones get a size class; other rows say once, few or many, or leave the size out.

v_call,d_call,j_call,clone_size,cdr3_nt,cdr3_aa
TRBV27,NA,TRBJ2-7,NA,TGTGCCAGCAGTTTAGGGGGAGGACGATCCTACGAGCAGTACTTC,CASSLGGGRSYEQYF
TRBV14,NA,TRBJ2-5,NA,TGTGCCAGCAGCCCAGGGATGGGACGGAGAAGCCAAGAGACCCAGTACTTC,CASSPGMGRRSQETQYF
TRBV4-2,TRBD1,TRBJ1-3,few,TGTGCCAGCAGCCAAGGACAGGGGGACTCTGGAAACACCATATATTTT,CASSQGQGDSGNTIYF
TRBV7-8,NA,TRBJ1-1,NA,TGTGCCAGCAGGCGGTATACAGGGAACACTGAAGCTTTCTTT,CASRRYTGNTEAFF
TRBV6-5,TRBD1,TRBJ2-1,NA,TGTGCCAGCAGTTTGGTGTTCGGGACAGCATACAATGAGCAGTTCTTC,CASSLVFGTAYNEQFF
TRBV11-2,TRBD2,TRBJ2-5,few,TGTGCCAGCAGCTTAATAGGGTTAGCGGGAGCCGCGGGGACCCAGTACTTC,CASSLIGLAGAAGTQYF
TRBV5-5,NA,TRBJ2-5,few,TGTGCCAGCAGCTCCTCCGGGACTCGAGAGACCCAGTACTTC,CASSSSGTRETQYF
TRBV7-9,NA,TRBJ2-1,NA,TGTGCCAGCAGCTTAGACGCGTATGAGCAGTTCTTC,CASSLDAYEQFF
TRBV20-1,NA,TRBJ2-7,few,TGCAGTGCCATTAACCGGGACAAAGCCTACGAGCAGTACTTC,CSAINRDKAYEQYF
TRBV6-5,NA,TRBJ1-1,NA,TGTGCCAGCAGTTCTGGGGGAGGCGGCACTGAAGCTTTCTTT,CASSSGGGGTEAFF
TRBV7-8,NA,TRBJ2-1,many,TGTGCCAGCAGCCCTGATACACGCTCCTACAATGAGCAGTTCTTC,CASSPDTRSYNEQFF
TRBV5-1,NA,TRBJ1-2,many,TGCGCCAGCAGCTTGGCCCCTGGACCTAACTATGGCTACACCTTC,CASSLAPGPNYGYTF
TRBV10-3,TRBD2,TRBJ2-7,many,TGTGCCATCAGTGATGGGACTAGCGGGACGGGCGAGCAGTACTTC,CAISDGTSGTGEQYF
TRBV9,NA,TRBJ2-2,NA,TGTGCCAGCAGCGTGGGGACAACCACCGGGGAGCTGTTTTTT,CASSVGTTTGELFF
TRBV24-1,TRBD1,TRBJ1-2,few,TGTGCCACCAGTGGACCGGGACAGGGTCGAGGCTACACCTTC,CATSGPGQGRGYTF
TRBV5-1,NA,TRBJ1-4,few,TGCGCCAGCAGCTTAGGGACGGACAAAAAAAAACTGTTTTTT,CASSLGTDKKKLFF
TRBV12-3/TRBV12-4,TRBD1,TRBJ2-7,few,TGTGCCAGCAGAAAAGGGACAGTCCACGAGCAGTACTTC,CASRKGTVHEQYF
TRBV4-2,NA,TRBJ1-1,few,TGTGCCAGCAGCCGGGACGTCGATTCGGGAGCTTTCTTT,CASSRDVDSGAFF
TRBV5-1,NA,TRBJ1-6,NA,TGCGCCAGCAGCTTGGGGTTAGCAGGGAGCTCCTATAATTCACCCCTCCACTTT,CASSLGLAGSSYNSPLHF
TRBV5-1,NA,TRBJ1-1,NA,TGCGCCAGCAGCTTGGGTCAGGTGTACACTGAAGCTTTCTTT,CASSLGQVYTEAFF
TRBV5-1,TRBD2,TRBJ2-2,few,TGCGCCAGCAGCCCGAGGACTAGCGGGAGGGCTTTTGACACCGGGGAGCTGTTTTTT,CASSPRTSGRAFDTGELFF
TRBV9,TRBD1,TRBJ2-7,NA,TGTGCCAGCAGCCCACAGGGGGCTTTCGACGAGCAGTACTTC,CASSPQGAFDEQYF
TRBV15,TRBD2,TRBJ2-1,few,TGTGCCACCAGCACGTCTAGCGGGAGGAGAGAGGAGCAGTTCTTC,CATSTSSGRREEQFF
TRBV5-1,NA,TRBJ2-3,few,TGCGCCAGCAAACCAGGGGGCACAGATACGCAGTATTTT,CASKPGGTDTQYF
TRBV7-9,NA,TRBJ2-5,NA,TGTCCCAGCAGCTTAGTCGGGATCCAAGAGACCCAGTACTTC,CPSSLVGIQETQYF
TRBV28,NA,TRBJ2-1,few,TGTGCCAGCAGTTTATCTCCGGCGACCTCGGGAACCTACAATGAGCAGTTCTTC,CASSLSPATSGTYNEQFF
TRBV5-1,TRBD2,TRBJ2-3,few,TGCGCCAGCAGCTCCCGGATTAGCGGGAGGAGCACAGATACGCAGTATTTT,CASSSRISGRSTDTQYF
TRBV20-1,TRBD1,TRBJ1-5,many,TGCAGTGCTAGAGATCAAACAGGGGAGACTCAGCCCCAGCATTTT,CSARDQTGETQPQHF
TRBV5-1,NA,TRBJ2-1,many,TGCGCCAGCAGCTCGTTATCGGTGACCTACAATGAGCAGTTCTTC,CASSSLSVTYNEQFF
TRBV4-2,TRBD1,TRBJ2-7,few,TGTGCCAGCAGCCAAGATCTTGGGACAGGCCGCAACGAGCAGTACTTC,CASSQDLGTGRNEQYF
TRBV7-9,NA,TRBJ2-5,few,TGTGCCAGCAGCTTAGCGGGAGACCTACAAGAGACCCAGTACTTC,CASSLAGDLQETQYF
TRBV4-3,NA,TRBJ1-1,NA,TGCGCCAGCAGCCACCAATCAATCGAGGGAATTGGCACTGAAGCTTTCTTT,CASSHQSIEGIGTEAFF
TRBV6-2/TRBV6-3,NA,TRBJ1-1,NA,TGTGCCAGCAGGGCCGACAGGCTTACTTCAATGAACACTGAAGCTTTCTTT,CASRADRLTSMNTEAFF
TRBV6-5,TRBD2,TRBJ2-1,NA,TGTGCCAGCAGTTCATCTAGCGGGGCCTACAATGAGCAGTTCTTC,CASSSSSGAYNEQFF
TRBV6-6,NA,TRBJ1-5,NA,TGTGCCAGCAACCCCACGCCGTATCAGCCCCAGCATTTT,CASNPTPYQPQHF
TRBV27,NA,TRBJ2-5,many,TGTGCCAGCAGTATGACTAGGCTTGGGGAGACCCAGTACTTC,CASSMTRLGETQYF
TRBV3-1,NA,TRBJ2-2,NA,TGTGCCAGCAGCCCCAATGGGGGCGCGGGAACCGGGGAGCTGTTTTTT,CASSPNGGAGTGELFF
TRBV7-9,TRBD1,TRBJ2-2,few,TGTGCCAGCAGCTCACCTCCGGGGACAGGATCTCTCGGGGAGCTGTTTTTT,CASSSPPGTGSLGELFF
TRBV15,TRBD2,TRBJ2-7,few,TGTGCCACCAGCAGATCGGGACTAGGGAAGGGGGAGCAGTACTTC,CATSRSGLGKGEQYF
TRBV11-2,TRBD1,TRBJ2-7,NA,TGTGCCAGCAGTTCGGACAGGTTCCAGTACGAGCAGTACTTC,CASSSDRFQYEQYF
TRBV28,NA,TRBJ2-5,few,TGTGCCAGCACTAACGGGGGACAAGAGACCCAGTACTTC,CASTNGGQETQYF
TRBV29-1,TRBD2,TRBJ2-1,many,TGCAGCGTTGAAGGGGTGCGGGAGGGCCGGCTCTCCTACAATGAGCAGTTCTTC,CSVEGVREGRLSYNEQFF
TRBV5-1,TRBD2,TRBJ2-3,NA,TGCGCCAGCCATGAGGCCCCAGCGGGAGGGCCGGCAGATACGCAGTATTTT,CASHEAPAGGPADTQYF
TRBV3-1,TRBD2,TRBJ2-2,many,TGTGCCAGCAGCCCAGCGGGACTAGCGGGCATTAACACCGGGGAGCTGTTTTTT,CASSPAGLAGINTGELFF
TRBV12-3/TRBV12-4,TRBD2,TRBJ2-2,many,TGTGCCAGCAGTTTAGGTCGGCTAGCGGCCTACACCGGGGAGCTGTTTTTT,CASSLGRLAAYTGELFF
TRBV7-2,NA,TRBJ2-5,many,TGTGCCAGCAGCTCACTTCGGGACGCACAAGAGACCCAGTACTTC,CASSSLRDAQETQYF